This TCR beta chain comes out of a study of control samples from healthy donors and cancer patients. Method: immunoSEQ multiplex PCR; TCRdb's copy keeps in-frame clones and lacks some. The profile shows 78,000 or so clones, about 90% of them singletons. The origin of this receptor is a woman in her forties or fifties in good health. Material: blood.

CDR3 sequence: CASSPRDRPLRELFF. Written as DNA, the CDR3 is TGTGCCAGCAGCCCCCGGGACCGACCTCTGAGGGAGCTGTTTTTT. The chain combines TRBV7-9 with TRBJ2-2, with D perhaps assigned TRBD1 or TRBD2 (5 bases each). V gave up 5 bases and J gave up 9 bases, with 19 bases separating them. The CDR3 consists of 15 residues. Per germline, CDR1 SEHNR and CDR2 FQNEAQ (reference sequence). The full variable domain, completed using reference TRBV7-9 and TRBJ2-2, is DTGVSQNPRHKITKRGQNVTFRCDPISEHNRLYWYRQTLGQGPEFLTYFQNEAQLEKSRLLSDRFSAERPKGSFSTLEIQRTEQGDSAMYLCASSPRDRPLRELFFGEGSRLTVL.